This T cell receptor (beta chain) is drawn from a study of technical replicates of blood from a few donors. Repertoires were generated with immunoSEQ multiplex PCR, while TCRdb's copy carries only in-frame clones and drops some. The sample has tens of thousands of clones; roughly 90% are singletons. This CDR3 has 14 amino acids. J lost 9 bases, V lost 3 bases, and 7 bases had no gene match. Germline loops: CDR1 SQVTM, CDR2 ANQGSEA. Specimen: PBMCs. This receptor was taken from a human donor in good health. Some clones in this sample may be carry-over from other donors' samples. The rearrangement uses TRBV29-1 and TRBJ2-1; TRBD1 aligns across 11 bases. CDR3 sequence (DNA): TGCAGCGTTGATGGGGGGACAGGGGGTATTGAGCAGTTCTTC. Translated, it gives CSVDGGTGGIEQFF.